The rows below give T cell receptor beta chains drawn from one sample of a study of blood T cell repertoires in COVID-19. Clones were read by immunoSEQ multiplex PCR, and TCRdb kept only the in-frame ones, dropping some. Of 140,000 to 150,000 clones in the sample, around 77% were seen once. The specimen was peripheral blood. Receptor source: a man aged 45-65 years with active or convalescent COVID-19. CDR3s include the opening cysteine and the closing phenylalanine or tryptophan. A D gene is named only where the DNA matches it firmly. Clone size appears in some rows only: once, few, many, or a class for an expanded clone.

V gene	clone size	J gene	D gene	CDR3 DNA	CDR3 protein
TRBV5-4	.	TRBJ2-3	.	TGTGCCAGCAGCAATTACAGGGCCCGCACAGATACGCAGTATTTT	CASSNYRARTDTQYF
TRBV5-6	.	TRBJ1-5	TRBD1	TGTGCCAGCAGCACCAGACAGGGGGCTTACAATCAGCCCCAGCATTTT	CASSTRQGAYNQPQHF
TRBV18	.	TRBJ1-5	.	TGTGCCAGCTCACCTCGGGTCGGTAATAGCAATCAGCCCCAGCATTTT	CASSPRVGNSNQPQHF
TRBV5-4	few	TRBJ1-2	TRBD1	TGTGCCAGCAGCTTAACAGGGGGCGTCAGTGGCTACACCTTC	CASSLTGGVSGYTF
TRBV7-9	.	TRBJ1-1	.	TGTGCCAGCAGCCGTGAACAGAACACTGAAGCTTTCTTT	CASSREQNTEAFF
TRBV28	.	TRBJ1-3	.	TGTGCCAGCAGACCCCAGGGGACTGGAAACACCATATATTTT	CASRPQGTGNTIYF
TRBV24-1	few	TRBJ2-7	.	TGTGCCACCAGTGATGGGGCAAACTTTAACTACGAGCAGTACTTC	CATSDGANFNYEQYF
TRBV19	few	TRBJ2-7	.	TGTGCCAGTAGTATTTGGGACAAGTCCTACGAGCAGTACTTC	CASSIWDKSYEQYF
TRBV28	.	TRBJ2-1	TRBD2	TGTGCCAGCAGTCTCATTTGGGGAGCGGGGGATAGCTCCTACAATGAGCAGTTCTTC	CASSLIWGAGDSSYNEQFF
TRBV27	.	TRBJ2-7	TRBD1	TGTGCCAGCAGTTTGGGGACAGGGCTGACCTACGAGCAGTACTTC	CASSLGTGLTYEQYF
TRBV28	.	TRBJ2-3	TRBD2	TGTGCCAGCAGTTTTTCGGCTAGCGGGAGCACAGATACGCAGTATTTT	CASSFSASGSTDTQYF
TRBV27	.	TRBJ2-7	TRBD1	TGTGCCAGCAGTTTAATGTCCGGGACAGGGATCCACGAGCAGTACTTC	CASSLMSGTGIHEQYF
TRBV29-1	.	TRBJ2-7	.	TGCAGCGTTGAACGCGCGGCAGCGTCAGAGCAGTACTTC	CSVERAAASEQYF
TRBV28	.	TRBJ1-5	.	TGTGCCAGCAGTTTAAGGATGCTAGGGAGGCAGCCCCAGCATTTT	CASSLRMLGRQPQHF
TRBV28	.	TRBJ2-3	TRBD2	TGTGCCGTCGGGCTAGCGGGAGGGGGTTCCGATACGCAGTATTTT	CAVGLAGGGSDTQYF
TRBV6-5	.	TRBJ2-3	.	TGTGCCAGCAGTTACGGCACCTTCACAGATACGCAGTATTTT	CASSYGTFTDTQYF
TRBV6-5	once	TRBJ1-5	.	TGTGCCAGCAGTTACTCACGGGGACATATACAGCCCCAGCATTTT	CASSYSRGHIQPQHF
TRBV13	.	TRBJ2-3	TRBD2	TGTGCCAGCAGCCCCCCTAGCGGGAGACGCACAGATACGCAGTATTTT	CASSPPSGRRTDTQYF
TRBV19	.	TRBJ2-2	.	TGTGCCAGTAGTATAGGTCGGAGTGCCGGGGAGCTGTTTTTT	CASSIGRSAGELFF
TRBV5-4	.	TRBJ1-1	.	TGTGCCAGCAGCTTGGAACCCCCTACAGGGTATAACGAAGCTTTCTTT	CASSLEPPTGYNEAFF
TRBV27	.	TRBJ1-2	.	TGTGCCAGCAGTTTACAGGGTTACTATGGCTACACCTTC	CASSLQGYYGYTF
TRBV2	.	TRBJ2-2	TRBD1	TGTGCCAGCAGTGGGTCGGACAGGGGGCTCATCGGGGAGCTGTTTTTT	CASSGSDRGLIGELFF
TRBV10-3	.	TRBJ2-2	.	TGTGCCATCAGTGAGTCCTCTAGCGTATCGAACACCGGGGAGCTGTTTTTT	CAISESSSVSNTGELFF
TRBV11-3	.	TRBJ2-3	.	TGTGCCAGCAGCTCGGAGGGGGCTAGCACAGATACGCAGTATTTT	CASSSEGASTDTQYF
TRBV15	.	TRBJ1-1	.	TGTGCCACCAGCAGAGGAGGAGTGAACACTGAAGCTTTCTTT	CATSRGGVNTEAFF
TRBV7-3	once	TRBJ1-2	.	TGTGCCAGCAGCTTACCGGGTCGTGGCTACACCTTC	CASSLPGRGYTF
TRBV4-1	.	TRBJ2-7	TRBD2	TGCGCCAGCAGCCCCAGACTAGCGGAGACCTACGAGCAGTACTTC	CASSPRLAETYEQYF
TRBV30	.	TRBJ1-2	TRBD1	TGTGCCTGGAGTGTGGGTCAGGGGGGCGGCTACACCTTC	CAWSVGQGGGYTF
TRBV6-4	.	TRBJ2-2	TRBD2	TGTGCCAGCGGCTCACGGGGGGGCACCGGGGAGCTGTTTTTT	CASGSRGGTGELFF
TRBV11-2	.	TRBJ1-3	.	TGTGCCAGCAGCTGGGCCGACAGCGCTGGAAACACCATATATTTT	CASSWADSAGNTIYF
TRBV7-3	.	TRBJ2-3	TRBD2	TGTGCCAGCAGCTTAGCGGGAGGCTCCACAGATACGCAGTATTTT	CASSLAGGSTDTQYF
TRBV28	few	TRBJ1-4	TRBD1	TGTGCCAGCAGTTTGGTCCCAGGGGGCGGTGAAAAACTGTTTTTT	CASSLVPGGGEKLFF
TRBV5-1	.	TRBJ1-1	.	TGCGCCAGCAGCTTCGGGTTTGGGGGCGCCCCTGAAGCTTTCTTT	CASSFGFGGAPEAFF
TRBV4-1	.	TRBJ1-1	.	TGCGCCAGCAGCCAAGCCTCGGGGGTGAGGGGTGCTTTCTTT	CASSQASGVRGAFF
TRBV7-9	.	TRBJ2-2	.	TGTGCCACCGACACCGGGGAGCTGTTTTTT	CATDTGELFF
TRBV7-2	once	TRBJ2-1	TRBD2	TGTGCCAGCAGCTCATATTTAGCGGGAGGGTACAATGAGCAGTTCTTC	CASSSYLAGGYNEQFF
TRBV6-5	few	TRBJ2-1	TRBD2	TGTGCCAGCAGTTTCCGGGACTACTACAATGAGCAGTTCTTC	CASSFRDYYNEQFF
TRBV7-3	many	TRBJ2-1	.	TGTGCCAGCAGCTTAACGTCAGGGCAAGGTGAGCAGTTCTTC	CASSLTSGQGEQFF
TRBV3-1/TRBV3-2	once	TRBJ2-2	.	TGTGCCAGCAGCCCTGGGACAAACGGGGAGCTGTTTTTT	CASSPGTNGELFF
TRBV28	.	TRBJ1-5	.	TGTGCCAGCAGTTCCCACGGAGGGGTCAATCAGCCCCAGCATTTT	CASSSHGGVNQPQHF
TRBV5-8	.	TRBJ1-5	.	TGTGCCAGCAGAAAGGGACTTAGCAATCAGCCCCAGCATTTT	CASRKGLSNQPQHF
TRBV28	.	TRBJ1-3	.	TGTGCCAGCAGTTTAAGCACCGGAGCGGTAGGAAACACCATATATTTT	CASSLSTGAVGNTIYF
TRBV3-1/TRBV3-2	.	TRBJ2-3	TRBD2	TGTGCCAGCAGCCAAGGTAGACTAGCGGAGTTCACAGATACGCAGTATTTT	CASSQGRLAEFTDTQYF
TRBV28	.	TRBJ1-3	.	TGTGCCACCAAGCCCCATGGACATTCCTCTGGAAACACCATATATTTT	CATKPHGHSSGNTIYF
TRBV9	.	TRBJ2-7	.	TGTGCCAGCAGCGTAGGTGACAGAGCCTACGAGCAGTACTTC	CASSVGDRAYEQYF
TRBV20-1	few	TRBJ1-6	.	TGCAGTGCTCCCAGGGGATCACCCCTCCACTTT	CSAPRGSPLHF